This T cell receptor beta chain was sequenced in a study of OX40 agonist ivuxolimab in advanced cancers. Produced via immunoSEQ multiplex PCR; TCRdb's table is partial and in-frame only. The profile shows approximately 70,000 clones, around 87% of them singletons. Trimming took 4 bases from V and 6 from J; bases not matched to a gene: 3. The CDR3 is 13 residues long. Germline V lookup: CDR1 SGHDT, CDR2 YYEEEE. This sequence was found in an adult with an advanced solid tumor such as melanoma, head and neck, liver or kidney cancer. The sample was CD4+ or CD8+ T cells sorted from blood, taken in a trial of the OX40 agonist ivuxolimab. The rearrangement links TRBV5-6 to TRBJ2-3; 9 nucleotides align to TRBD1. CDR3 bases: TGTGCCAGCAGCAGGGACAGGGTGGATACGCAGTATTTT. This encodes CASSRDRVDTQYF. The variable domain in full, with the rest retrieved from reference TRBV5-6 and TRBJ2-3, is DAGVTQSPTHLIKTRGQQVTLRCSPKSGHDTVSWYQQALGQGPQFIFQYYEEEERQRGNFPDRFSGHQFPNYSSELNVNALLLGDSALYLCASSRDRVDTQYFGPGTRLTVL.